These 30 T cell receptor beta chains share one sample of origin, sequenced in a study of T cells in Graves' hyperthyroidism and ophthalmopathy. TCR beta CDR3 regions were amplified from RNA. HTBI primers were employed in a first-round RT-PCR of the TCR CDR3. TCRdb redid the calling of the multiplex PCR reads with MiXCR, one entry per CDR3 protein. Here the sample spans some 500,000 distinct CDR3 sequences, around 14% being singletons. The sample taken for sequencing was blood. These receptor sequences come from a woman under 30 with Graves' hyperthyroidism.

The chain joins TRBV7-2 to TRBJ1-5; the match to TRBD1 covers 7 bases. V lost 5 bases, J lost 1 base, and 5 bases stayed unmatched. The CDR3 runs 15 residues. The germline gives CDR1 SGHTA, CDR2 FQGNSA. The CDR3 loop reads CASSRRGQSNQPQHF. The CDR3 DNA reads as TGTGCCAGCAGCCGCCGGGGACAGAGCAATCAGCCCCAGCATTTT.

This clonotype was seen at least ten times. The gene calls are TRBV12-3 or TRBV12-4 and TRBJ2-3; 7 nucleotides agree with TRBD2. The V and J ends lost 4 bases and 0 bases, in that order; junction bases with no gene match: 7. This CDR3 is 16 amino acids long. The CDR3 nucleotides are TGTGCCAGCAGTTGGGGGGGGACTATTAGCACAGATACGCAGTATTTT. Translated, it gives CASSWGGTISTDTQYF.

This clonotype was seen repeatedly, ten times or more. This chain uses TRBV11-1 with TRBJ2-5, with a possible D match to TRBD2 (6 bases). Germline V gene data show CDR1 as SGHAT and CDR2 as FQDESV (reference sequence). V dropped 5 bases and J dropped 5 bases, with 15 bases sitting between them. The CDR3 loop spans 14 amino acids. CDR3 loop: CASSPPGGEETQYF. The CDR3 DNA is TGTGCCAGCAGCCCCCCCGGGGGAGAGGAGACCCAGTACTTC.

This clonotype was counted ten times or more. The chain is built from TRBV9 and TRBJ1-6; perhaps TRBD1 as D (5 bases). CDR3 size: 15 residues. The V end was cut by 0 bases, the J end by 8 bases, with 12 bases between. Germline V lookup: CDR1 SGDLS, CDR2 YYNGEE. The chain's CDR3 is CASSVEGHTYSPLHF. The CDR3 bases are TGTGCCAGCAGCGTAGAGGGGCACACTTATTCACCCCTCCACTTT.

This clonotype showed up many times. The rearrangement links TRBV10-3 to TRBJ1-1, with a possible D match to TRBD1 (6 bases). The CDR3 consists of 13 residues. The germline CDR1 and CDR2 sequences are ENHRY and SYGVKD. The V end was cut by 7 bases, the J end by 2 bases, with 11 bases between. Here the CDR3 DNA reads TGTGCCATCACCGGACAGAGAAACACTGAAGCTTTCTTT. This translates into CAITGQRNTEAFF.

In its sample, this clonotype was seen a few times. The chain recombines TRBV10-3 with TRBJ1-2, with D perhaps matching TRBD1 (5 bases). V was cut by 5 bases and J by 4 bases, with 17 bases left in between. This CDR3 region has 15 residues. Germline CDR1 is ENHRY and CDR2 is SYGVKD. The CDR3 loop reads CAISTTGGRSYGYTF. For the CDR3, the DNA is TGTGCCATCAGTACTACAGGTGGTAGGAGCTATGGCTACACCTTC.

V and J are TRBV19 and TRBJ1-2; D is undetermined. Germline CDR1 is LNHDA and CDR2 is SQIVND (reference sequence). The CDR3 has 15 residues. V was trimmed by 0 bases and J by 4 bases, leaving 12 bases between them. The CDR3 DNA reads TGTGCCAGTAGTATAGATCGTCTGGCGGGCTATGGCTACACCTTC. Translation gives CASSIDRLAGYGYTF.

The count of this clonotype is one. The V call is TRBV18, the J call TRBJ1-1, with D perhaps TRBD1 (5 bases). V was cut by 5 bases and J by 3 bases, with 16 bases left in between. CDR3 size: 15 residues. Germline CDR1 is KGHSH and CDR2 is LQKENI. The CDR3 region has the DNA TGTGCCAGCTCAGGCGACATAGGGGAGGACACTGAAGCTTTCTTT. Translating gives CASSGDIGEDTEAFF.

Many counts were recorded for this clonotype. V is TRBV5-1 and J is TRBJ2-1; D gene uncertain. The CDR3 is 15 amino acids. V lost 2 bases and J lost 0, with 9 bases in between. CDR1 and CDR2 (germline): SGHRS, YFSETQ. The CDR3 loop reads CASSLGGRSYNEQFF. CDR3 bases: TGCGCCAGCAGCTTAGGCGGCCGCTCCTACAATGAGCAGTTCTTC.

Many counts were recorded for this clonotype. This chain joins TRBV6-2 or TRBV6-3 and TRBJ2-2; D assignment may be TRBD1 or TRBD2 (5 bases each). This CDR3 is built from 15 residues. The V gene lost 4 bases and the J gene lost 5 bases, with 14 bases spanning the gap. Per the germline V gene, CDR1 is MNHEY and CDR2 is SVGEGT. The CDR3 bases are TGTGCCAGCAGTTTTGGGGGAGTGGGGACCGGGGAGCTGTTTTTT. Its protein is CASSFGGVGTGELFF.

This clonotype was counted a few times. The chain uses TRBV18 and TRBJ2-7; D ambiguous. The CDR3 runs 13 residues. The germline CDR1 and CDR2 sequences are KGHSH and LQKENI. Trimming took off 6 bases at V and 0 bases at J, with 9 bases between the two ends. CDR3 DNA: TGTGCCAGCTCTCGCCCTAGCTCCTACGAGCAGTACGTC. As protein: CASSRPSSYEQYV.

The chain links TRBV25-1 to TRBJ2-4; TRBD1 matches 11 bases. The CDR3 extends over 14 amino acids. V was clipped by 2 bases and J by 7 bases; unmatched bases: 1. Per germline, CDR1 MGHDK and CDR2 SYGVNS. The CDR3 is CASSEGQGANIQYF. The CDR3 DNA sequence: TGTGCCAGCAGTGAAGGACAGGGGGCTAACATTCAGTACTTC.

The chain recombines TRBV5-1 with TRBJ2-2; tentative D call: TRBD1 (5 bases). The V end was cut by 2 bases, the J end by 2 bases, with 10 bases between. Germline values: CDR1 SGHRS, CDR2 YFSETQ. This CDR3 is 15 amino acids long. This CDR3 is CASSFGARNTGELFF. In nucleotides, the CDR3 is TGCGCCAGCAGCTTTGGGGCACGTAACACCGGGGAGCTGTTTTTT.

The V and J genes are TRBV25-1 and TRBJ2-6, with 7 bases aligning to TRBD2. V lost 0 bases and J lost 1; bases outside the gene matches: 3. There are 17 residues in the CDR3. CDR1 and CDR2 (germline): MGHDK, SYGVNS. The DNA of the CDR3 is TGTGCCAGCAGTGAATATGGGAGGGCGTCTGGGGCCAACGTCCTGACTTTC. It yields the protein CASSEYGRASGANVLTF.

This clonotype was recorded many times. The V and J genes are TRBV7-8 and TRBJ1-3, with 7 bases matching TRBD1. CDR1 and CDR2 (germline): SGHVS, FQNEAQ. V was clipped by 5 bases and J by 1 base; unmatched bases: 11. The CDR3 consists of 17 residues. CDR3 region: CASSVTGYGSSGNTIYF. In nucleotides, the CDR3 is TGTGCCAGCAGCGTGACAGGGTACGGATCGTCTGGAAACACCATATATTTT.

This chain links TRBV12-3 or TRBV12-4 with TRBJ2-1; 11 bases fit TRBD1. Trimming removed 6 bases from V and 9 bases from J; junction bases left unmatched: 10. CDR3 length: 15 residues. The CDR3, as DNA: TGTGCCAGCAGCCGGACAGGGGGCTCTCGGGGTGAGCAGTTCTTC. Translation: CASSRTGGSRGEQFF.

This clonotype has a count of ten or more. This chain connects TRBV5-1 to TRBJ2-3, with 7 bases matching TRBD1. J lost 1 base, V lost 4 bases, and 3 bases had no gene match. The CDR3 runs to 14 residues. Looked up from germline, CDR1 is SGHRS and CDR2 is YFSETQ. Written as DNA, the CDR3 is TGCGCCAGCAGCCGGGACAGCGGCACAGATACGCAGTATTTT. It codes for CASSRDSGTDTQYF.

The chain employs TRBV4-2 and TRBJ1-4, with D unclear. Germline CDR1 reads LGHNA; CDR2 reads YNFKEQ. CDR3 length equals 15 residues. Deletions cut 1 base from V and 4 bases from J, with 10 bases between. The CDR3 here is CASSQGSHNNEKLFF. Here the CDR3 DNA reads TGTGCCAGCAGCCAAGGCTCACATAATAATGAAAAACTGTTTTTT.

As to this clonotype: A clone one base away is much larger, so this may be a read error. This sequence joins TRBV20-1 and TRBJ2-1, with a weak D call TRBD2 (5 bases). CDR3 length: 14 amino acids. Germline V gene lookup returns CDR1 DFQATT and CDR2 SNEGSKA (reference sequence). This CDR3 is CSAKREPYYNERFF. The DNA of the CDR3 is TGCAGTGCTAAGAGGGAACCTTACTACAATGAGCGGTTCTTC.

The rearrangement joins TRBV19 to TRBJ2-7; no firm D call. V was cut by 10 bases and J by 5 bases, with 9 bases left in between. The CDR3 has 10 residues. Germline V CDR1 and CDR2: LNHDA, SQIVND (reference sequence). The DNA for the CDR3 is TGTGCCAAAGGGCCCCACGAGCAGTACGTC. Its protein product is CAKGPHEQYV.

This clonotype was found many times. The rearrangement joins TRBV28 to TRBJ2-1; unclear D gene. V lost 4 bases and J 5 bases, leaving 9 bases between the germline ends. CDR1 and CDR2 (germline): MDHEN, SYDVKM. This CDR3 contains 13 residues. The chain's CDR3 is CASSYRSHNEQFF. CDR3 nucleotides: TGTGCCAGCAGTTACAGATCCCACAATGAGCAGTTCTTC.

This clonotype was picked up many times. This chain uses TRBV20-1 with TRBJ2-1; 9 bases agree with TRBD2. Germline assignment: CDR1 DFQATT and CDR2 SNEGSKA (reference sequence). This CDR3 comprises 15 residues. With 2 bases clipped from V and 0 bases from J, the junction kept 2 bases outside the gene matches. The CDR3 spells CSARISGSSYNEQFF. In DNA form, the CDR3 reads TGCAGTGCTAGAATTAGCGGGAGCTCCTACAATGAGCAGTTCTTC.

With regard to this clonotype: A much larger clone differs from this one at a single base, so this may be a read error. V is TRBV7-9 and J is TRBJ1-1, with D tentatively TRBD1 (6 bases). Germline CDR1 and CDR2: SEHNR and FQNEAQ (reference sequence). The length of the CDR3 is 15 residues. CDR3: CASSPWGGLGTEASF. CDR3 in DNA: TGTGCCAGCAGCCCTTGGGGGGGGCTAGGCACTGAAGCTTCCTTT.

This clonotype was recorded at least ten times. The V and J genes are TRBV19 and TRBJ2-1, with TRBD2 matching over 10 bases. The V segment lost 5 bases and the J segment 9 bases; nucleotides outside the gene matches: 7. Germline assignment: CDR1 LNHDA and CDR2 SQIVND (reference sequence). This CDR3 is 14 amino acids long. CDR3 nucleotide sequence: TGTGCCAGTAGTCCCGGGACTAGCGTACTTGAGCAGTTCTTC. Its translation is CASSPGTSVLEQFF.

At least ten counts were recorded for this clonotype. Written as DNA, the CDR3 is TGTGCCAGCAGCTTACGGCCAGGAGCGGACTATGGCTACACCTTC. This sequence encodes CASSLRPGADYGYTF. This rearrangement joins TRBV7-3 to TRBJ1-2; no firm D call. The CDR3 consists of 15 residues. CDR1 and CDR2 (germline): SGHTA, FQGTGA. With 2 bases removed from V and 3 bases from J, the gap between germline ends came to 13 bases.

V is TRBV10-2 and J is TRBJ2-3, with 9 bases fitting TRBD1. The CDR3 length is 14 residues. With 6 bases clipped from V and 4 bases from J, the junction kept 5 bases outside the gene matches. Germline CDR1 WSHSY, CDR2 SAAADI. The CDR3 protein is CASRVQGAADTQYF. As DNA, the CDR3 is TGCGCCAGCAGGGTACAGGGGGCCGCAGATACGCAGTATTTT.

This clonotype showed up many times. The CDR3 nucleotides read TGTGCCAGCAGCTGGGGGCGACCTGGTTTGGCTGAAGCTTTCTTT. It codes for CASSWGRPGLAEAFF. The chain uses TRBV27 and TRBJ1-1; maybe TRBD1 (6 bases). The V end was cut by 6 bases, the J end by 6 bases, with 20 bases between. The CDR3 has 15 amino acids. Germline V CDR1 and CDR2: MNHEY, SMNVEV (reference sequence).

This clonotype was seen repeatedly, ten times or more. This chain joins TRBV7-3 and TRBJ2-3; 7 positions agree with TRBD2. The CDR3 runs 16 residues. Germline V gene data show CDR1 as SGHTA and CDR2 as FQGTGA. The J segment lost 1 base and the V segment lost 2 bases, leaving 6 bases of the junction unmatched. The CDR3 DNA follows: TGTGCCAGCAGCTTAGGATCTAGCGGAGGCACAGATACGCAGTATTTT. Translation: CASSLGSSGGTDTQYF.

This clonotype has ten or more counts. This sequence joins TRBV20-1 and TRBJ1-4, with TRBD1 identical over 8 bases. The CDR3 is 14 amino acids. V trimming: 6 bases; J trimming: 6 bases; junction bases outside the gene matches: 9. CDR1 and CDR2 (germline): DFQATT, SNEGSKA (reference sequence). For the CDR3, the DNA is TGCAGTGCCCCGCCGGGACAGGCTTATGAAAAACTGTTTTTT. As protein: CSAPPGQAYEKLFF.

This chain uses TRBV20-1 with TRBJ1-2; 9 bases agree with TRBD1. CDR1 and CDR2 from the germline V gene are DFQATT and SNEGSKA (reference sequence). This CDR3 comprises 14 residues. The ends lost 3 bases at V and 6 bases at J; junction bases unmatched: 8. CDR3 nucleotides: TGCAGTGCTAGGGGAACGGACAGGGGTAATGGCTACACCTTC. The encoded protein is CSARGTDRGNGYTF.